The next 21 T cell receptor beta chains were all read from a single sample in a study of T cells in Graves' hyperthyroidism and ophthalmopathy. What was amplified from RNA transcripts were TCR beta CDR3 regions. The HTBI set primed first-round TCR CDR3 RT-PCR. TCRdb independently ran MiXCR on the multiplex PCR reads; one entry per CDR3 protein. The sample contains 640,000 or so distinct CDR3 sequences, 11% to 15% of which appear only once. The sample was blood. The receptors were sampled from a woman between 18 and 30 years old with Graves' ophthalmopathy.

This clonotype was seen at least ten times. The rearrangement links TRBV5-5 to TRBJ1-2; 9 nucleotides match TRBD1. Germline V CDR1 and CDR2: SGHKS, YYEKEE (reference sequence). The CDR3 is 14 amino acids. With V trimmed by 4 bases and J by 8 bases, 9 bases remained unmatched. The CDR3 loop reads CASSRTGDTRGYTF. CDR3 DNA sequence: TGTGCCAGCAGCCGGACAGGGGATACTCGGGGCTACACCTTC.

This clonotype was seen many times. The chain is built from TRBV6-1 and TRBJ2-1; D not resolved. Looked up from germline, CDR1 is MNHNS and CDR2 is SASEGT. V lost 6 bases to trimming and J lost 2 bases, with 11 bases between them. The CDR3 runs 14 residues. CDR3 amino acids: CASRVGGAYNEQFF. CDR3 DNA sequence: TGTGCCAGCAGAGTAGGTGGGGCCTACAATGAGCAGTTCTTC.

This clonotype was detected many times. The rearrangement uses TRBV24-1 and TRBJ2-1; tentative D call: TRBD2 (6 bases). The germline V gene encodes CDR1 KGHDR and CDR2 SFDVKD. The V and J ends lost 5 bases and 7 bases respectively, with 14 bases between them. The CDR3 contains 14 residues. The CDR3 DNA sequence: TGTGCCACCAGTGGGCCAAGGGAGGTAAATGAGCAGTTCTTC. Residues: CATSGPREVNEQFF.

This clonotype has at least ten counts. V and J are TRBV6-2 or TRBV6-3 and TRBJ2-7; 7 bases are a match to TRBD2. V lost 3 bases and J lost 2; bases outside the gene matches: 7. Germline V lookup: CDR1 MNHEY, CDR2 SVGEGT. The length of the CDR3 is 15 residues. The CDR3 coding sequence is TGTGCCAGCAGTTATCTGCGGGAGTGGCCCTACGAGCAGTACTTC. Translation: CASSYLREWPYEQYF.

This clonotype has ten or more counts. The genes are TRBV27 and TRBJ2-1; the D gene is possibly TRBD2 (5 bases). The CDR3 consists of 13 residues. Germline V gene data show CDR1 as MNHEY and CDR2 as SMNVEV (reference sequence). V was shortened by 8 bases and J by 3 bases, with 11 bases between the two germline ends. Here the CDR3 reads CASVSGIYNEQFF. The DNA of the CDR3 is TGTGCCAGCGTGTCGGGGATCTACAATGAGCAGTTCTTC.

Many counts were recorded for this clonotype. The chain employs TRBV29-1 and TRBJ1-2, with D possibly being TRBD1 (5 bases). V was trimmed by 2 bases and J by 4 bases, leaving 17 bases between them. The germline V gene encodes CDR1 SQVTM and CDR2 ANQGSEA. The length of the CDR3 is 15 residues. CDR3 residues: CSVEYPEQALYGYTF. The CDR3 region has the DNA TGCAGCGTTGAATACCCAGAACAGGCTCTCTATGGCTACACCTTC.

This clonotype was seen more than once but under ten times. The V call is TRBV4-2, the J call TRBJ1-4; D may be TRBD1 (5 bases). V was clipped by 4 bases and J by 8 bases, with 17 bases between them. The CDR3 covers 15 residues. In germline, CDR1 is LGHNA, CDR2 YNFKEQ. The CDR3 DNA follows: TGTGCCAGCAGCCCGGAGGGGCAGGGTAACGAAAAACTGTTTTTT. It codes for CASSPEGQGNEKLFF.

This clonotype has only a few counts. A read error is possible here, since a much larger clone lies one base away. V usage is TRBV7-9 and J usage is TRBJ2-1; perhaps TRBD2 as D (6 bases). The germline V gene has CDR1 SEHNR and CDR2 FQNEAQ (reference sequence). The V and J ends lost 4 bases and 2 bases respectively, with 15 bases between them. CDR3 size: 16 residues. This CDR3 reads CASSSISGPPYNEQFF. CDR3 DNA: TGTGCCAGCAGCTCCATTAGCGGCCCCCCCTACAATGAGCAGTTCTTC.

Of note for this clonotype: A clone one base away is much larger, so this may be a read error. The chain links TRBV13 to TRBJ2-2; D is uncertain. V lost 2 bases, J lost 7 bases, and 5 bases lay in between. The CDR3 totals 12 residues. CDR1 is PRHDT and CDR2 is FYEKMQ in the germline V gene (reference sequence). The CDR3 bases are TGTGCCAGCAGCTTAAACGACGGGGAGCTGTTTTTT. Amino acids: CASSLNDGELFF.

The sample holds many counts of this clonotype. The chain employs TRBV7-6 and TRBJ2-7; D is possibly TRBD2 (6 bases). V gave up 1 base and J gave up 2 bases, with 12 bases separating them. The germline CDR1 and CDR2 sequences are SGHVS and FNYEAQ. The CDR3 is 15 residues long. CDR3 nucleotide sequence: TGTGCCAGCAGCTTAGGGCAGGAGCGGGCCTACGAGCAGTACTTC. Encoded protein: CASSLGQERAYEQYF. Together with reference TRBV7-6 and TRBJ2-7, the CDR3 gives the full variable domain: GAGVSQSPRYKVTKRGQDVALRCDPISGHVSLYWYRQALGQGPEFLTYFNYEAQQDKSGLPNDRFSAERPEGSISTLTIQRTEQRDSAMYRCASSLGQERAYEQYFGPGTRLTVT.

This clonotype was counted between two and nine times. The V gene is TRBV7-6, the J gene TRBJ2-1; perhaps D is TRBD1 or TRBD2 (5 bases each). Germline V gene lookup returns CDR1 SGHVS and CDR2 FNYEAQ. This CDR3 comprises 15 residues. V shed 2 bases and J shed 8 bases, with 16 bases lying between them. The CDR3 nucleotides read TGTGCCAGCAGCTTAAGGGGACCAGGGCCCGATGAGCAGTTCTTC. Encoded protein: CASSLRGPGPDEQFF. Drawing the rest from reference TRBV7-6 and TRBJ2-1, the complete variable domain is GAGVSQSPRYKVTKRGQDVALRCDPISGHVSLYWYRQALGQGPEFLTYFNYEAQQDKSGLPNDRFSAERPEGSISTLTIQRTEQRDSAMYRCASSLRGPGPDEQFFGPGTRLTVL.

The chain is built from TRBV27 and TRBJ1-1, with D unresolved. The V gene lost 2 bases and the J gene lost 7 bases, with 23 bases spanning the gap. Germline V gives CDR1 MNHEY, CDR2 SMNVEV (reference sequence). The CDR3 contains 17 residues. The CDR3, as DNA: TGTGCCAGCAGTTTAAGTGGCAGCTCGTACAATATGGGTGAAGCTTTCTTT. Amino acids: CASSLSGSSYNMGEAFF.

CDR3 coding DNA: TGCAGCGCCCGGGACGGGTCCTACGAGCAGTACTTC. The encoded protein is CSARDGSYEQYF. V is TRBV29-1 and J is TRBJ2-7; D may match TRBD1 or TRBD2 (5 bases each). There are 12 residues in the CDR3. The V gene's germline CDR1 is SQVTM and CDR2 ANQGSEA. Trimming shortened V by 7 bases and J by 1 base, and 11 bases separated the two germline ends.

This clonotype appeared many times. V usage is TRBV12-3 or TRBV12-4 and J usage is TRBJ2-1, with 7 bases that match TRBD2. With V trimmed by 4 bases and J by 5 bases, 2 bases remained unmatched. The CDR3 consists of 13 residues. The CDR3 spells CASSSSGNNEQFF. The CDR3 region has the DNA TGTGCCAGCAGTTCTAGCGGAAACAATGAGCAGTTCTTC.

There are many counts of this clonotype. The CDR3 protein is CSARWSLADYEQYF. CDR3 bases: TGCAGTGCTAGATGGTCACTAGCGGACTACGAGCAGTACTTC. The gene calls are TRBV20-1 and TRBJ2-7; 8 nucleotides line up with TRBD2. V was pared by 2 bases and J by 3 bases, with 6 bases of the junction left unmatched. This CDR3 is built from 14 residues. Germline CDR1 is DFQATT and CDR2 is SNEGSKA (reference sequence).

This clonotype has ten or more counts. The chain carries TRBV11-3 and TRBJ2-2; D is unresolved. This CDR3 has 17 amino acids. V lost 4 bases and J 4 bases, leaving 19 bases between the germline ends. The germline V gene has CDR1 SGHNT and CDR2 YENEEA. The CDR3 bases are TGTGCCAGCAGCTCCCTACTCGGACGGCCGGGCACCGGGGAGCTGTTTTTT. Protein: CASSSLLGRPGTGELFF.

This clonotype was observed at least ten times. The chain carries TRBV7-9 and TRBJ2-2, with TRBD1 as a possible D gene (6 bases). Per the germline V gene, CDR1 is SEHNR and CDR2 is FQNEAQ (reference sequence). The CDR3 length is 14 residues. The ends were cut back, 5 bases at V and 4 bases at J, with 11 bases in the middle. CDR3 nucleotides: TGTGCCAGCAGCATAAACAGGGTCACCGGGGAGCTGTTTTTT. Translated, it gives CASSINRVTGELFF.

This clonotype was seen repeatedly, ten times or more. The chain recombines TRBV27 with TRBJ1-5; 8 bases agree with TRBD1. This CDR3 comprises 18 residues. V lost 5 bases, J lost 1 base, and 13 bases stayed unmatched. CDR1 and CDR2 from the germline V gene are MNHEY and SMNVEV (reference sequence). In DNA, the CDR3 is TGTGCCAGCAGTCCGGACAGGGTCTTGGGGGGCAGCAATCAGCCCCAGCATTTT. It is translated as CASSPDRVLGGSNQPQHF.

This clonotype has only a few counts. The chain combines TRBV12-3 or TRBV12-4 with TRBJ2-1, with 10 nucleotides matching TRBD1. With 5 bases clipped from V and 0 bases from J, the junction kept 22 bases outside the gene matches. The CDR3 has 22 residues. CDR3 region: CASSITEGGQGISPHSYNEQFF. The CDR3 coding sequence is TGTGCCAGCAGTATAACCGAGGGGGGACAGGGGATCTCCCCCCACTCCTACAATGAGCAGTTCTTC.

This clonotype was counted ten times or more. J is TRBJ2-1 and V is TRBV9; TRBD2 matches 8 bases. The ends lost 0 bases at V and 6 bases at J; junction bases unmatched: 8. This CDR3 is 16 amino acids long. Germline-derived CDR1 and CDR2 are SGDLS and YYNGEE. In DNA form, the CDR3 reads TGTGCCAGCAGCGTAGCCCCGGGACTAGTCGGCAATGAGCAGTTCTTC. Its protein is CASSVAPGLVGNEQFF.

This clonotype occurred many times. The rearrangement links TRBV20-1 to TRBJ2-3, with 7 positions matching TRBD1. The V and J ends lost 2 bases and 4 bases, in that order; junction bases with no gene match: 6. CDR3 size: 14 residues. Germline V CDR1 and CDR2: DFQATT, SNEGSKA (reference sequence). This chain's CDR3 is CSARIPTGADTQYF. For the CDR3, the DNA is TGCAGTGCTAGAATCCCCACAGGGGCAGATACGCAGTATTTT.